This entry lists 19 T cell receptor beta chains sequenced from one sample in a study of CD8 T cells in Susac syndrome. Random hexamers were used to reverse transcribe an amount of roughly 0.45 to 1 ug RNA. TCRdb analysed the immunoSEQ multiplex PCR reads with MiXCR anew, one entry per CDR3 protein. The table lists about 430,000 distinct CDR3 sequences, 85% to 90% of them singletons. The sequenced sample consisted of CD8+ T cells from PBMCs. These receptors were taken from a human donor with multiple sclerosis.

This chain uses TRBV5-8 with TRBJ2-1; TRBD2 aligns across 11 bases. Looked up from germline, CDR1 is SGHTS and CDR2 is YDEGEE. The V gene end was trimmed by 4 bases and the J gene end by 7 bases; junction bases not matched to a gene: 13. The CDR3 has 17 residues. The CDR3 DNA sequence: TGTGCCAGCAGCGGTGGCACTAGCGGGAGACTTAGTAATGAGCAGTTCTTC. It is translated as CASSGGTSGRLSNEQFF.

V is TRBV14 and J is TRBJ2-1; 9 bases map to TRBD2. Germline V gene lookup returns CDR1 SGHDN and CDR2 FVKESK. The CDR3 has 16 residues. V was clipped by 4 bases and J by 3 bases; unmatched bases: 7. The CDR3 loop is CASSPGGRGLYNEQFF. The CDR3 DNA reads TGTGCCAGCAGCCCCGGCGGGAGGGGGCTCTACAATGAGCAGTTCTTC.

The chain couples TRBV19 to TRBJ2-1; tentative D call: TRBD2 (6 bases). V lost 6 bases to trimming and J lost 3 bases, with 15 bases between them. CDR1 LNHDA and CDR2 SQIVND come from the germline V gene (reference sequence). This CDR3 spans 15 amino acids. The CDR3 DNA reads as TGTGCCAGTAGCAGAGGGGACTGGGGCTACAATGAGCAGTTCTTC. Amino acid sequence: CASSRGDWGYNEQFF.

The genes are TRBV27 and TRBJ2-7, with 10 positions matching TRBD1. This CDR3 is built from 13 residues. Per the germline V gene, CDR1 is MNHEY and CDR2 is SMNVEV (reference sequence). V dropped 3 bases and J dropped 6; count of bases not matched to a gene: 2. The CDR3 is CASSFGQGVEQYF. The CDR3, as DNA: TGTGCCAGCAGTTTCGGACAGGGGGTCGAGCAGTACTTC.

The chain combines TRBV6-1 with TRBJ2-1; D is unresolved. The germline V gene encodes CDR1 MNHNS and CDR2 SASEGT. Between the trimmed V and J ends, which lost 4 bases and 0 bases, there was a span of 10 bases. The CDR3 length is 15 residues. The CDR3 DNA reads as TGTGCCAGCAGTGTCGAACAGAGCTCCTACAATGAGCAGTTCTTC. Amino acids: CASSVEQSSYNEQFF.

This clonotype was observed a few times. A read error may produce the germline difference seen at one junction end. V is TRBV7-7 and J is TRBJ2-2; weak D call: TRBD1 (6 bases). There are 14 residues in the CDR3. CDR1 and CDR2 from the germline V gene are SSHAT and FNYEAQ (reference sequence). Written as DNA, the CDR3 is TGTGCTAGCAGCTATGGGGGCAGCACCGGGGAGCTGTTTTTT. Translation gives CASSYGGSTGELFF. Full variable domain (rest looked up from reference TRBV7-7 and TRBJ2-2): GAGVSQSPRYKVTKRGQDVTLRCDPISSHATLYWYQQALGQGPEFLTYFNYEAQPDKSGLPSDRFSAERPEGSISTLTIQRTEQRDSAMYRCASSYGGSTGELFFGEGSRLTVL.

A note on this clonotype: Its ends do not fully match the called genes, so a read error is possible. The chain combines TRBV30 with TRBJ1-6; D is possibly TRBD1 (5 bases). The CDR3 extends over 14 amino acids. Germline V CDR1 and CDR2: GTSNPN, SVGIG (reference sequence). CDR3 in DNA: TGTGCCTGGAGTAAAGGGGTTGGGGATTCACCCCTCCATTTT. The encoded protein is CAWSKGVGDSPLHF.

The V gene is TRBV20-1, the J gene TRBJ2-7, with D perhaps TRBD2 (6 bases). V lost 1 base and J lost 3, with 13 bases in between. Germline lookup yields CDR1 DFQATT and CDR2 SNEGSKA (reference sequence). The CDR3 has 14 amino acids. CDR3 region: CSARGAGGDYEQYF. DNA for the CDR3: TGCAGTGCTAGAGGAGCTGGAGGGGACTACGAGCAGTACTTC.

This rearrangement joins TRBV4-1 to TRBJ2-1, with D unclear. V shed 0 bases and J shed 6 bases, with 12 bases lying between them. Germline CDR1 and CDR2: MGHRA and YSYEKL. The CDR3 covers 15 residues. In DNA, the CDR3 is TGCGCCAGCAGCCAAGACCCGGGTTGGGCCAATGAGCAGTTCTTC. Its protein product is CASSQDPGWANEQFF.

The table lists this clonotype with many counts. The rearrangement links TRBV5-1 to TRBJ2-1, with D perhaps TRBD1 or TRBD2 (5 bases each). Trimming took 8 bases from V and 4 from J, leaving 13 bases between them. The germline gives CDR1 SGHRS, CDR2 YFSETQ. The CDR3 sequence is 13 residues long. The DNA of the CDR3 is TGCGCCAGTTACCGGGACGGATACAATGAGCAGTTCTTC. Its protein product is CASYRDGYNEQFF.

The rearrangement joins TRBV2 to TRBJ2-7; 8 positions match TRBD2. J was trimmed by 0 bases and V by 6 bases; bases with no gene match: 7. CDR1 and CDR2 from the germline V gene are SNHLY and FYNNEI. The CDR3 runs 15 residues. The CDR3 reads CASRGLGRSSYEQYF. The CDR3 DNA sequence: TGTGCCAGCAGGGGACTAGGGAGGAGCTCCTACGAGCAGTACTTC.

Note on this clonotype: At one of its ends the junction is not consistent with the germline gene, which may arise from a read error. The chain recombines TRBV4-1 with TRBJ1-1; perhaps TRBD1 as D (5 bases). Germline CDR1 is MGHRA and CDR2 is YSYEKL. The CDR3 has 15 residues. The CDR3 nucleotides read TGTGCCAGCAGTCCCCTGCAGGGCATGAACACTGAAGCTTTCTTT. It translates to CASSPLQGMNTEAFF.

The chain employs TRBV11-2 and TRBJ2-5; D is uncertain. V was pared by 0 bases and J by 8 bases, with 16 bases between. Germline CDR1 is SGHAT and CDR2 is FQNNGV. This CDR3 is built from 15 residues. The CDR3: CASSLDSTFLDTQYF. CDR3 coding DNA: TGTGCCAGCAGCTTAGATAGTACCTTCTTAGACACCCAGTACTTC.

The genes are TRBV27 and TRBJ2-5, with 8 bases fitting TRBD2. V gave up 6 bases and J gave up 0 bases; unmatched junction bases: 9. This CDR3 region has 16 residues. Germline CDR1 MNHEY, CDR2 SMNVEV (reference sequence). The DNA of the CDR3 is TGTGCCAGCAGCCATACTAGCGGAGCGTACCAAGAGACCCAGTACTTC. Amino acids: CASSHTSGAYQETQYF.

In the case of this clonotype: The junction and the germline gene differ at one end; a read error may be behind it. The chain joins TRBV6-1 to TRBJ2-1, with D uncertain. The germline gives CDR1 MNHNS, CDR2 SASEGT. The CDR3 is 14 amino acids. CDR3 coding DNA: TGTGCCAGCAGGGACGCGAGCTCCTACAATGAGCAGTCCTTC. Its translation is CASRDASSYNEQSF.

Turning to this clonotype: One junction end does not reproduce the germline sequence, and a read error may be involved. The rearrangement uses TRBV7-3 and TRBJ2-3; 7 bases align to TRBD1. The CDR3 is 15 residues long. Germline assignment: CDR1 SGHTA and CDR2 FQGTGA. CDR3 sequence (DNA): TGTGCCAGCAGTTTAACAGGGGAGAGCACAGATACGCAGTATTTT. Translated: CASSLTGESTDTQYF.

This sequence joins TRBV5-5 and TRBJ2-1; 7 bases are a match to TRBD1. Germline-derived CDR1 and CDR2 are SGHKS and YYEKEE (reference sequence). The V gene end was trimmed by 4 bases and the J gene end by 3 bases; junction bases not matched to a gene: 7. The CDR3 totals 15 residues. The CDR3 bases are TGTGCCAGCAGCATACCGGGACAGAACTACAATGAGCAGTTCTTC. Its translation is CASSIPGQNYNEQFF.

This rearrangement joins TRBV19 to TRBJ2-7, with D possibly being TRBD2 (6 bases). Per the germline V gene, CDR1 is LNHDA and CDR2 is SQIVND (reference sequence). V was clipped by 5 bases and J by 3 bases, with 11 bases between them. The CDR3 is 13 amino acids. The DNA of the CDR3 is TGTGCCAGTAGTGCCTCGGGGGACTACGAGCAGTACTTC. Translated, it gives CASSASGDYEQYF.

CDR3 amino acids: CAWSAYRELDEKLFF. CDR3 bases: TGTGCCTGGAGTGCCTACAGAGAATTAGATGAAAAACTGTTTTTT. The gene calls are TRBV30 and TRBJ1-4; D unresolved. V lost 1 base and J 6 bases, leaving 15 bases between the germline ends. Germline V gene sequence: CDR1 GTSNPN, CDR2 SVGIG (reference sequence). The CDR3 length is 15 residues.